The sequence of this T cell receptor (beta chain) was determined in a study of CD8 T cells in ankylosing spondylitis. Study findings and constraints: A number of the motif variants had already been described in reactive arthritis synovial fluid and blood. In peripheral blood, disease-linked CD8+ clones occurred at relatively low frequencies.

V was shortened by 6 bases and J by 5 bases, with 10 bases between the two germline ends. CDR3 length equals 12 residues. Germline assignment: CDR1 LGHDT and CDR2 YNNKEL (reference sequence). This clonotype ranks as medium-sized. Its antigen remains unknown. TCRdb re-derived calls from the 5' RACE reads in MiXCR, one entry per CDR3 protein. The sample has roughly 230,000 distinct CDR3 sequences; about 11% are singletons. The rearrangement joins TRBV3-1 to TRBJ2-5; D possibly corresponds to TRBD2 (6 bases). Sequences were obtained from blood, either unsorted or a sorted T cell fraction (not recorded which). The origin of this receptor is a male donor with ankylosing spondylitis or in good health (not recorded which). CDR3 sequence (DNA): TGTGCCAGCAGGGACTACTCGGAGACCCAGTACTTC. It yields the protein CASRDYSETQYF.